A selection of T cell receptor beta chains follows, all from one sample in a study of cytomegalovirus exposure and HLA in healthy donors. Libraries were prepared by immunoSEQ multiplex PCR; TCRdb keeps only in-frame clonotypes and omits some of them. The data show some 80,000 clones, and the top ten clones hold around 13%. The specimen sequenced was PBMCs. The receptors stem from a man between 45 and 60 years old in good health and CMV-seropositive. The CDR3 runs from the conserved cysteine through the conserved F or W. D genes are given only for firm matches.

>TRBJ2-5|14|TRBV7-2|.
CASSRGQDPQTQYF
TGTGCCAGCTCCCGTGGGCAGGATCCCCAGACCCAGTACTTC
>TRBJ1-2|13|TRBV30|.
CAWSVRQGIGYTF
TGTGCCTGGAGTGTGCGGCAGGGGATAGGCTACACCTTC
>TRBJ1-4|14|TRBV5-1|TRBD1
CASSRQGDYEKLFF
TGCGCCAGCAGCCGACAGGGGGATTATGAAAAACTGTTTTTT
>TRBJ2-3|17|TRBV4-1|TRBD2
CASSQPTSGRRTDTQYF
TGCGCCAGCAGCCAACCGACTAGCGGGAGACGCACAGATACGCAGTATTTT
>TRBJ1-4|16|TRBV9|TRBD1
CASSEGTGTGGEKLFF
TGTGCCAGCAGCGAGGGAACCGGGACAGGGGGTGAAAAACTGTTTTTT
>TRBJ1-2|14|TRBV2|TRBD1
CASSVTGGDYGYTF
TGTGCCAGCAGTGTCACAGGGGGGGACTATGGCTACACCTTC
>TRBJ2-3|16|TRBV2|.
CAGMAWRGLGTDTQYF
TGTGCCGGAATGGCTTGGAGGGGCCTTGGCACAGATACGCAGTATTTT
>TRBJ2-2|15|TRBV14|TRBD2
CASSQAAGNTGELFF
TGTGCCAGCAGCCAAGCAGCGGGAAACACCGGGGAGCTGTTTTTT
>TRBJ1-2|13|TRBV5-1|.
CASSLDSTYGYTF
TGCGCCAGCAGCTTGGACAGCACCTATGGCTACACCTTC
>TRBJ1-3|16|TRBV6-6|TRBD1
CASSHGQGGPGNTIYF
TGTGCCAGCAGTCACGGACAGGGAGGGCCCGGAAACACCATATATTTT
>TRBJ1-1|13|TRBV5-6|TRBD1
CASSLQGASRAFF
TGTGCCAGCAGCTTACAGGGGGCGAGCAGGGCTTTCTTT
>TRBJ2-7|15|TRBV30|TRBD1
CAWSRDRGLTYEQYF
TGTGCCTGGAGCCGGGACAGGGGACTTACCTACGAGCAGTACTTC
>TRBJ1-2|14|TRBV28|.
CASSLSQGWYGYTF
TGTGCCAGCAGTTTATCCCAGGGGTGGTATGGCTACACCTTC
>TRBJ2-7|14|TRBV7-8|TRBD2
CASSSTGTIHEQYF
TGTGCCAGCAGCTCAACCGGGACTATCCACGAGCAGTACTTC
>TRBJ2-5|15|TRBV4-2|TRBD1
CASSQDGPGGETQYF
TGTGCCAGCAGCCAAGATGGCCCAGGGGGAGAGACCCAGTACTTC
>TRBJ2-4|15|TRBV19|TRBD1
CASSMVAGGKDIQYF
TGTGCCAGTAGTATGGTGGCAGGGGGCAAAGACATTCAGTACTTC
>TRBJ1-1|18|TRBV9|.
CASSPQSGGRGMNTEAFF
TGTGCCAGCAGCCCCCAGTCGGGGGGAAGGGGGATGAACACTGAAGCTTTCTTT
>TRBJ1-1|13|TRBV7-9|.
CASSLGQNTEAFF
TGTGCCAGCAGCTTAGGACAGAACACTGAAGCTTTCTTT
>TRBJ1-2|15|TRBV6-5|.
CASSYSSPTVDGYTF
TGTGCCAGCAGTTACTCGAGTCCGACTGTTGATGGCTACACCTTC
>TRBJ1-2|12|TRBV6-5|.
CASWIGGDGYTF
TGTGCCAGCTGGATAGGCGGCGATGGCTACACCTTC
>TRBJ1-2|13|TRBV6-5|.
CASRLGRDYGYTF
TGTGCCAGCAGGCTCGGGAGGGACTATGGCTACACCTTC
>TRBJ2-5|16|TRBV9|TRBD2
CASSVAPAGGQETQYF
TGTGCCAGCAGCGTAGCTCCTGCGGGGGGCCAAGAGACCCAGTACTTC